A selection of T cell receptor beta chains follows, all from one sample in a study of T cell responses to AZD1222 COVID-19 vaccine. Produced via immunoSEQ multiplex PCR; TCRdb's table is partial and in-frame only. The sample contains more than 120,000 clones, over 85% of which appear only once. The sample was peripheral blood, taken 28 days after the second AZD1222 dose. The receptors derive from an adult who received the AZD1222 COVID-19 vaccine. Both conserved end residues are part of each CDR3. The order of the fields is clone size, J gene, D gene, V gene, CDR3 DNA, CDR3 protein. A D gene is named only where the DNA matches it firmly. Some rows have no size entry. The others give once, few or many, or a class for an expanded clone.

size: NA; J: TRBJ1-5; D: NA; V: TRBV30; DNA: TGTGCCTGGAGTCCAACGGGTAATCAGCCCCAGCATTTT; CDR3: CAWSPTGNQPQHF
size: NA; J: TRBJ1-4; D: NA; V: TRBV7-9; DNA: TGTGCCAGCAGCCCAAGCATGGCAACTAATGAAAAACTGTTTTTT; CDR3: CASSPSMATNEKLFF
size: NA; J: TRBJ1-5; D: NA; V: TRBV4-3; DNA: TGCGCCAGCAGCCAAGGGAGAGGGGGAAATCAGCCCCAGCATTTT; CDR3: CASSQGRGGNQPQHF
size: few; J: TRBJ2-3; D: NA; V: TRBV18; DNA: TGTGCCAGCTCACCTCGGGAGAATCCAGATACGCAGTATTTT; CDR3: CASSPRENPDTQYF
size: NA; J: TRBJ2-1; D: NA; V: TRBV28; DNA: TGTGCCAGCAGTTCTGGGACTCCCAATGAGCAGTTCTTC; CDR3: CASSSGTPNEQFF
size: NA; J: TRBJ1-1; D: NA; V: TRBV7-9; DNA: TGTGCCAGCAGCTCTGACAGACTCATGAACACTGAAGCTTTCTTT; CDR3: CASSSDRLMNTEAFF
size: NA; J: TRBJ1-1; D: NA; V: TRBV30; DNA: TGTGCCTGGAGTGTAGGGGCAGCTGAAGCTTTCTTT; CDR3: CAWSVGAAEAFF
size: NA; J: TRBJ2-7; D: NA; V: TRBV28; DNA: TGTGCCAGCAGTTGGGGGAAGGCAGAGCAGTACTTC; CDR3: CASSWGKAEQYF
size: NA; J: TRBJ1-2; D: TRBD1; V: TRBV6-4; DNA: TGTGCCAGCAGTGCCGGACAGGGGGGGATTGGCTACACCTTC; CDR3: CASSAGQGGIGYTF
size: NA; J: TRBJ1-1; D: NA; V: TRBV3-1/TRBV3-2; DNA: TGTGCCAGCAGCCAAGGACATATGAACACTGAAGCTTTCTTT; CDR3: CASSQGHMNTEAFF
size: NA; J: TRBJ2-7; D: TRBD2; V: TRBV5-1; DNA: TGCGCCAGCAGCTTGGGGCTAGGCGGGAGAACCTACGAGCAGTACTTC; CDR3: CASSLGLGGRTYEQYF
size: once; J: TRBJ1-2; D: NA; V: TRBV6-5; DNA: TGTGCCAGCAGTTACTCGGAGGCTTGGAGCTACACCTTC; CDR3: CASSYSEAWSYTF
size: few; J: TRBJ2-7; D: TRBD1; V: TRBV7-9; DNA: TGTGCCAGCAGCGGGGGACCGGGACAGGTGTATCTCTACGAGCAGTACTTC; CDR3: CASSGGPGQVYLYEQYF
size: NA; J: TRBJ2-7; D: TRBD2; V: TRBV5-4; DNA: TGTGCCAGCAGCTTGCCCGGGACTAGCTCCTACGAGCAGTACTTC; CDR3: CASSLPGTSSYEQYF
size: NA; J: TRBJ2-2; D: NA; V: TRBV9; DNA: TGTGCCAGCAGCGTAGGACCTCCCGGGGAGCTGTTTTTT; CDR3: CASSVGPPGELFF
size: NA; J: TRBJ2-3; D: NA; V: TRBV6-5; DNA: TGTGCCAGCTGCAGGGTCCCTTCAGCAGATACGCAGTATTTT; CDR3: CASCRVPSADTQYF
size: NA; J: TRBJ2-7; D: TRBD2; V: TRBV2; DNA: TGTGCCAGCAGTGAATGGAGTGGCGGGAGCTCCTACGAGCAGTACTTC; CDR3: CASSEWSGGSSYEQYF
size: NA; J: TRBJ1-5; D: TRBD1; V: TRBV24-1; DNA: TGTGCCACCAGTGACGGACAGGGGCTGAGAAATCAGCCCCAGCATTTT; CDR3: CATSDGQGLRNQPQHF
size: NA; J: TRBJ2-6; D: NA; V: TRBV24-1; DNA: TGTGCCACCAGTGCTGGCCCCCCATCAGCAGGCTCTGGGGCCAACGTCCTGACTTTC; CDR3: CATSAGPPSAGSGANVLTF
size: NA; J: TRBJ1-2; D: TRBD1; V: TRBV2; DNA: TGTGCCAGCAGTGAGGACAGGGTTTCCTATGGCTACACCTTC; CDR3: CASSEDRVSYGYTF
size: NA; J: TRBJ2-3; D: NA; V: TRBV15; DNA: TGTGCCACCAGCAGAGATTTGGTTCCCACAGATACGCAGTATTTT; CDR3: CATSRDLVPTDTQYF
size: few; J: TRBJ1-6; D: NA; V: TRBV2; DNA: TGTGCCAGCAAGGTCGGGAGCTCGAATTCACCCCTCCACTTT; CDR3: CASKVGSSNSPLHF
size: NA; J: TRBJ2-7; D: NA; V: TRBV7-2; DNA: TGTGCCAGCAGCCTCTACATCTACGAGCAGTACTTC; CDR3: CASSLYIYEQYF
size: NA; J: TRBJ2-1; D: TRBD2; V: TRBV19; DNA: TGTGCCAGTAGTATAGATCAGGTGGCTAGCGGGGACAAGGACAATGAGCAGTTCTTC; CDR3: CASSIDQVASGDKDNEQFF
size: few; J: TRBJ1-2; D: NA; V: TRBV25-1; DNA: TGTGCCAGCAGTGATGGGATCTATGGCTACACCTTC; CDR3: CASSDGIYGYTF
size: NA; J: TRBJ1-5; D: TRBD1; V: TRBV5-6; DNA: TGTGCCAGCAGGGGGACAGGGGGTAGCAATCAGCCCCAGCATTTT; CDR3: CASRGTGGSNQPQHF